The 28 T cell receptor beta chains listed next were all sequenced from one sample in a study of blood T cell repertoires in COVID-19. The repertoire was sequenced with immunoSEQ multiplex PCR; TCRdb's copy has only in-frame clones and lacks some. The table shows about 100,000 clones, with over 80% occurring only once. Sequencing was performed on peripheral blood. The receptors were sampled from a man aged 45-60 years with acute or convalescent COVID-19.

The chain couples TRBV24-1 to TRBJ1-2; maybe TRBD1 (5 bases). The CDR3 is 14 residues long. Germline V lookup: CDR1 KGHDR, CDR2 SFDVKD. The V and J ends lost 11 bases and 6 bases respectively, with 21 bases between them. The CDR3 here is CAISWGGILNGYTF. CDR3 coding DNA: TGTGCCATCTCGTGGGGGGGGATACTGAATGGCTACACCTTC.

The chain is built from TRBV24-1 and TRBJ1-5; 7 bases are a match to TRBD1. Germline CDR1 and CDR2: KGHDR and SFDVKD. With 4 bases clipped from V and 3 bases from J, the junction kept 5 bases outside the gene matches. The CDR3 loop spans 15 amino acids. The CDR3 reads CATSERTGPNQPQHF. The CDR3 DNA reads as TGTGCCACCAGTGAAAGGACAGGTCCCAATCAGCCCCAGCATTTT.

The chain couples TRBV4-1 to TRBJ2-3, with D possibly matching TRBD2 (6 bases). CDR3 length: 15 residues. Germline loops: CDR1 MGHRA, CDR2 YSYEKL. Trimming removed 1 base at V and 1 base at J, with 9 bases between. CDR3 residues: CASSQGRAGTDTQYF. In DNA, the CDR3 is TGCGCCAGCAGCCAAGGGAGGGCGGGCACAGATACGCAGTATTTT.

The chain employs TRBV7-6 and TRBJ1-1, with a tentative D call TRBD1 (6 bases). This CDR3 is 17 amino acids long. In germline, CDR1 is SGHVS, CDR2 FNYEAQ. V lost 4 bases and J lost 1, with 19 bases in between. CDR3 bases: TGTGCCAGCAGCTCCAATAAGCCACAGGGAAAGAACACTGAAGCTTTCTTT. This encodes CASSSNKPQGKNTEAFF.

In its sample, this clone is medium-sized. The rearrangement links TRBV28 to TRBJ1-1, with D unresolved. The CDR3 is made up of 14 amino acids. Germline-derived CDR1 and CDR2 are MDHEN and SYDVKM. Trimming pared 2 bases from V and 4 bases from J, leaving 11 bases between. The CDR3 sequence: CASSLGVRGTEAFF. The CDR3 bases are TGTGCCAGCAGTTTAGGTGTTCGGGGCACTGAAGCTTTCTTT.

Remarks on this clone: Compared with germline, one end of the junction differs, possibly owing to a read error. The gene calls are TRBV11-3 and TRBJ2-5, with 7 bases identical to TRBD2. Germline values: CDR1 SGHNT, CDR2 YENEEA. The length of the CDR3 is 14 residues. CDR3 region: CASSLEAGEETQYF. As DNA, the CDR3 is TGTGCCAGCAGCCTAGAGGCGGGAGAAGAGACCCAGTACTTC. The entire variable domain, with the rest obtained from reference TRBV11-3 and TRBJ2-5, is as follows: EAGVVQSPRYKIIEKKQPVAFWCNPISGHNTLYWYLQNLGQGPELLIRYENEEAVDDSQLPKDRFSAERLKGVDSTLKIQPAELGDSAVYLCASSLEAGEETQYFGPGTRLLVL.

The CDR3 reads CASTSGNGYTF. Written as DNA, the CDR3 is TGTGCCAGCACCTCCGGGAATGGCTACACCTTC. The J gene is TRBJ1-2, the V gene TRBV6-5; D is unclear. From germline, CDR1 is MNHEY and CDR2 SVGAGI. V was shortened by 7 bases and J by 6 bases, with 9 bases between the two germline ends. The CDR3 is 11 residues long.

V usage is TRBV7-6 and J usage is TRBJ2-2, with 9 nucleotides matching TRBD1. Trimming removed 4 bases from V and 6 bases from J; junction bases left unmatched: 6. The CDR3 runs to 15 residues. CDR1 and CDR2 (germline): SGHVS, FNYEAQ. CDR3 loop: CASSSRTGAAGELFF. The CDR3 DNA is TGTGCCAGCAGCTCCCGGACAGGGGCGGCCGGGGAGCTGTTTTTT.

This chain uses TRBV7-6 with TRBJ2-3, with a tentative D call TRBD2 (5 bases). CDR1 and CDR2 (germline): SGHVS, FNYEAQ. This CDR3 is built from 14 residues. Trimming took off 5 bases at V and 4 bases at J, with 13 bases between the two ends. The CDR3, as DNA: TGTGCCAGCAGCCTTCTTCGAGCGGCAGATACGCAGTATTTT. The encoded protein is CASSLLRAADTQYF. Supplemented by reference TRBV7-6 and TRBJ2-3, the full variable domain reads GAGVSQSPRYKVTKRGQDVALRCDPISGHVSLYWYRQALGQGPEFLTYFNYEAQQDKSGLPNDRFSAERPEGSISTLTIQRTEQRDSAMYRCASSLLRAADTQYFGPGTRLTVL.

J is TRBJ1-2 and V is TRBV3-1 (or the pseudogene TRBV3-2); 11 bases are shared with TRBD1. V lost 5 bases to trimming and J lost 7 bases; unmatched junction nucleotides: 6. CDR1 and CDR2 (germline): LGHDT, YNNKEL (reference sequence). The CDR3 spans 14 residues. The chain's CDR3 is CASSYRTGGLGYTF. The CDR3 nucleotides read TGTGCCAGCAGCTATCGGACAGGGGGCCTTGGCTACACCTTC.

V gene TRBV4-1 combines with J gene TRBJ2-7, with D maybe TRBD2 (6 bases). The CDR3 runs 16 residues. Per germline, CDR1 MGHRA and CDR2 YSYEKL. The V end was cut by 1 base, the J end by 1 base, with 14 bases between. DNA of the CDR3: TGCGCCAGCAGCCAAGCCGGAGGGGACTTTTCCTACGAGCAGTACTTC. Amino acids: CASSQAGGDFSYEQYF.

The DNA of the CDR3 is TGTGCTAGTGGCCTCCGGGACACTTATGGCTACACCTTC. The encoded protein is CASGLRDTYGYTF. The rearrangement joins TRBV12-5 to TRBJ1-2; the D gene is possibly TRBD1 (6 bases). The CDR3 spans 13 residues. The germline V gene has CDR1 LGHNT and CDR2 FRNRAP. The V end lost 6 bases, the J end lost 5 bases, and 13 bases lay between the germline ends.

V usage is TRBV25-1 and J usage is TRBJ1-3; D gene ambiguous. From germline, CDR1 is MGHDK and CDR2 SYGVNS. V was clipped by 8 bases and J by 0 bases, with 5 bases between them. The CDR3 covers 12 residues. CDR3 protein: CASRSSGNTIYF. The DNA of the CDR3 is TGTGCCAGCCGTAGCTCTGGAAACACCATATATTTT.

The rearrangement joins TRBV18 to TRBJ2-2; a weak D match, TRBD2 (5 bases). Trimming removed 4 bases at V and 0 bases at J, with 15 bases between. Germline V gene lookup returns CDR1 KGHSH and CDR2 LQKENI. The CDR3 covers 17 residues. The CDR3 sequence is CASSQEQAVTNTGELFF. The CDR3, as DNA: TGTGCCAGCTCACAGGAGCAAGCGGTTACGAACACCGGGGAGCTGTTTTTT.

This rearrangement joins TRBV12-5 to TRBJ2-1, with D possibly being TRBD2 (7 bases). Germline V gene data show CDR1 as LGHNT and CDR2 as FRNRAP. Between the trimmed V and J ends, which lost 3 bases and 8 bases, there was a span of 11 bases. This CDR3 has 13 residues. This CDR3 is CASGFGGAYEQFF. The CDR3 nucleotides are TGTGCTAGTGGTTTTGGGGGGGCCTATGAGCAGTTCTTC.

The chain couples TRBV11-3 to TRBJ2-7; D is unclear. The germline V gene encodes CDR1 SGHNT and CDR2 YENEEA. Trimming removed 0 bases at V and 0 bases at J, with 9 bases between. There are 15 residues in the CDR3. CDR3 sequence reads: CASSLEPRLSYEQYF. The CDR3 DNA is TGTGCCAGCAGCTTAGAACCCCGACTCTCCTACGAGCAGTACTTC.

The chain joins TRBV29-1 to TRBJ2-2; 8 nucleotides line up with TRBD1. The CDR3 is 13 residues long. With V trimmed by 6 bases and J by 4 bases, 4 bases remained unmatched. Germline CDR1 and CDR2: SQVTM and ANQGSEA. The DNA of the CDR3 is TGCAGCGTACGACAGGGGCGCACCGGGGAGCTGTTTTTT. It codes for CSVRQGRTGELFF.

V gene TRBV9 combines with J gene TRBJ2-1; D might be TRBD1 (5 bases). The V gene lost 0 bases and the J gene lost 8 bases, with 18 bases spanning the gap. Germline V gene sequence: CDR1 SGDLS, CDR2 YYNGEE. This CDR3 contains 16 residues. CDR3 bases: TGTGCCAGCAGCGTAGATACAGGATTCAGGCTTTATGAGCAGTTCTTC. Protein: CASSVDTGFRLYEQFF.

The CDR3 DNA follows: TGTGCCAGCAGCTTAGCGAACCGGGACAGGGGAGCTTTCTTT. Translation: CASSLANRDRGAFF. J is TRBJ1-1 and V is TRBV11-2, with 10 bases matching TRBD1. Germline V gene data show CDR1 as SGHAT and CDR2 as FQNNGV. The CDR3 runs 14 residues. V was clipped by 1 base and J by 10 bases; unmatched bases: 6.

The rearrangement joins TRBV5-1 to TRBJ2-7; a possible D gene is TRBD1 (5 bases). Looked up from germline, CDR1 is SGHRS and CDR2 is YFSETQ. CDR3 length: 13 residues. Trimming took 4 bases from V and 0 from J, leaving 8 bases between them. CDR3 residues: CASSADSSYEQYF. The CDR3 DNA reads TGCGCCAGCAGCGCTGACAGCTCCTACGAGCAGTACTTC.

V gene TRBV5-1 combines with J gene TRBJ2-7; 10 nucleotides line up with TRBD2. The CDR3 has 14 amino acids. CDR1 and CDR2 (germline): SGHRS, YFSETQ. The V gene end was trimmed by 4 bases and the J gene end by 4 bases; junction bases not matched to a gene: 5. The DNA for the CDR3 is TGCGCCAGCAGCGGACCGGGACTAGCGTACGAGCAGTACTTC. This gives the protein CASSGPGLAYEQYF.

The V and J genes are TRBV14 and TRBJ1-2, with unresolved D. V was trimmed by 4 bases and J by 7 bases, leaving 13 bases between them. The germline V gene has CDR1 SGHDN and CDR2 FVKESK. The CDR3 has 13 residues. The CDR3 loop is CASSRTTGSGYTF. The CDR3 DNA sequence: TGTGCCAGCAGCCGGACTACCGGTTCTGGCTACACCTTC. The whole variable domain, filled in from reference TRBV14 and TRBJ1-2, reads EAGVTQFPSHSVIEKGQTVTLRCDPISGHDNLYWYRRVMGKEIKFLLHFVKESKQDESGMPNNRFLAERTGGTYSTLKVQPAELEDSGVYFCASSRTTGSGYTFGSGTRLTVV.

The CDR3 region has the DNA TGTGCCAGCAGCTCCCCCACAGGGTACGAGCAGTACTTC. It translates to CASSSPTGYEQYF. This sequence joins TRBV5-4 and TRBJ2-7, with D perhaps matching TRBD1 (6 bases). Trimming removed 3 bases at V and 4 bases at J, with 11 bases between. The CDR3 loop spans 13 amino acids. Germline loops: CDR1 SGHNT, CDR2 YYREEE (reference sequence).

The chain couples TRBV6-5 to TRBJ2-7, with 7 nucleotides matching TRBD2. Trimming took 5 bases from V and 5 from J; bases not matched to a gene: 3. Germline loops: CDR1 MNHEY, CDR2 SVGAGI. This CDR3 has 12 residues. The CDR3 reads CASSLTSNEQYF. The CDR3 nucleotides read TGTGCCAGCAGTCTGACTAGCAACGAGCAGTACTTC.

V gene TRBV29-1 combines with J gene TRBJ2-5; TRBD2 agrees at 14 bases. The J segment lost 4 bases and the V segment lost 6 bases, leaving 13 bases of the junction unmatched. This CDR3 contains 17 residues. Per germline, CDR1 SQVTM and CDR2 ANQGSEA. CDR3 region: CSVVTSGRGLQVETQYF. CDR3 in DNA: TGCAGCGTCGTGACTAGCGGGAGGGGGTTACAAGTAGAGACCCAGTACTTC.

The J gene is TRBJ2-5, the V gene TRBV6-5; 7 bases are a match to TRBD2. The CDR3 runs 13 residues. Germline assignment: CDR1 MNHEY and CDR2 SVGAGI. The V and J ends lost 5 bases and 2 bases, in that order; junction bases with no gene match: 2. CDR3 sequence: CASSPGLQETQYF. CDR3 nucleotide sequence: TGTGCCAGCAGTCCGGGACTACAAGAGACCCAGTACTTC.

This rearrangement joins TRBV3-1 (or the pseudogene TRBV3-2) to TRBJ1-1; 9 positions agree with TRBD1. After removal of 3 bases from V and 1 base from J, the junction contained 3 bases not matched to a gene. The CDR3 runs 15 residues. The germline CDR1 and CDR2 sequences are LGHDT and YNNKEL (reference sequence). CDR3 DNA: TGTGCCAGCAGCCACATGGGACAGGGGAACACTGAAGCTTTCTTT. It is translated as CASSHMGQGNTEAFF.

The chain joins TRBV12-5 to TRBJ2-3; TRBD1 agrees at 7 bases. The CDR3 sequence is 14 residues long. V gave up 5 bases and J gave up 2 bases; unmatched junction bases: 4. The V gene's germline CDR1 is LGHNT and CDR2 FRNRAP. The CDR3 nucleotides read TGTGCTAGTGGTCTCGGGACAGACACAGATACGCAGTATTTT. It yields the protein CASGLGTDTDTQYF.